The subject of this entry is one T cell receptor (beta chain). What it binds is not known. Donors consisted of healthy bone marrow donors. This CDR3 region has 17 residues. V gave up 3 bases and J gave up 4 bases; unmatched junction bases: 12. Germline loops: CDR1 MGHRA, CDR2 YSYEKL. The PCR made use of 60 Vbeta and 13 Jbeta primers. Only in-frame clones appear in the TCRdb table, and some are missing; sequencing was by immunoSEQ multiplex PCR. This table has about 200,000 clones, 76% appearing once. The entry originates in a study of cytomegalovirus exposure and HLA in healthy donors. Study results and limitations: Previously analyzed data showed that most TCR beta V segments were productive at a frequency of about 90% or about 30%.

This receptor was identified in a man younger than 35 in good health and CMV-seronegative. The chain links TRBV4-1 to TRBJ2-5; 9 bases are a match to TRBD2. Sequencing was done on a sample of PBMCs. DNA of the CDR3: TGCGCCAGCAGCCATGCGCTAGCGGGACCCCCGGGAGAGACCCAGTACTTC. Translated: CASSHALAGPPGETQYF.